This T cell receptor (beta chain) was obtained from a study of regulatory T cells in long-lasting Graves disease. Study-wide results and caveats: Patients with persistent Graves' had lower TCR diversity than newly diagnosed patients. What was studied was peripheral blood only, and not thyroid tissue.

The CDR3 contains 17 residues. Losses at the gene ends were 0 bases for V and 10 bases for J; bases not matched to a gene: 10. Germline values: CDR1 LGHDT, CDR2 YNNKEL (reference sequence). Time point described: newly diagnosed GD, antithyroid drugs for less than 3 months. After RNA was extracted from PBMCs, the TCR library was made from it. iRepertoire HTBI primers and Arm-PCR of CDR3 regions built TCR beta libraries. One entry per CDR3 protein results from TCRdb running MiXCR on the multiplex PCR reads. The sample lists 200,000 to 250,000 distinct CDR3 sequences, roughly 19% seen once, with over 9.5% in the top ten. This clonotype occurred many times. Its antigen remains unidentified. This same sample was also taken into another study, of T cells in Graves' hyperthyroidism and ophthalmopathy. That work adds: Those with hyperthyroidism were 18 to 65 years old, newly diagnosed, and ill for under 2 months. Diagnosing involved the use of clinical symptoms, serum thyroxine and TRAb, thyroid ultrasound and orbital computed tomography.

The TCR sequence derives from a woman aged 30 to 39 with Graves disease. Sequencing was performed on peripheral blood mononuclear cells (PBMCs), taken at new diagnosis, from a patient treated with antithyroid drugs. The rearrangement uses TRBV3-1 and TRBJ2-1; 12 bases are a match to TRBD2. CDR3 in DNA: TGTGCCAGCAGCCAAGATCGGAGACTAGCGGGGGTGGGGGAGCAGTTCTTC. The encoded protein is CASSQDRRLAGVGEQFF.